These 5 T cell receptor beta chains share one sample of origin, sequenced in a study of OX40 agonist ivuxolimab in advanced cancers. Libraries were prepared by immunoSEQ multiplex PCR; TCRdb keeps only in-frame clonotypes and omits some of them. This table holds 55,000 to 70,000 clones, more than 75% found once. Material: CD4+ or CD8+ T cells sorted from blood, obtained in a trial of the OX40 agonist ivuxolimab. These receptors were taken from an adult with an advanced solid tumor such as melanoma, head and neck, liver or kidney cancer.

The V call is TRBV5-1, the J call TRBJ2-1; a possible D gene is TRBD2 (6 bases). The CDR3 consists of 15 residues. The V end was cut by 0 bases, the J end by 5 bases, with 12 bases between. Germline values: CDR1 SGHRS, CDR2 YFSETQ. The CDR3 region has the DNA TGCGCCAGCAGCTTGGAAGGGGACTTAAACAATGAGCAGTTCTTC. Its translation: CASSLEGDLNNEQFF.

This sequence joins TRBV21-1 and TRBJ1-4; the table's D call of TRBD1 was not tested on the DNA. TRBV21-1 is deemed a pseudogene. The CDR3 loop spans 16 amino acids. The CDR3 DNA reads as TGTGCCAGCAGCAAAGCGCAGGGGGATACTAATGAAAAACTGTTTTTT. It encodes CASSKAQGDTNEKLFF.

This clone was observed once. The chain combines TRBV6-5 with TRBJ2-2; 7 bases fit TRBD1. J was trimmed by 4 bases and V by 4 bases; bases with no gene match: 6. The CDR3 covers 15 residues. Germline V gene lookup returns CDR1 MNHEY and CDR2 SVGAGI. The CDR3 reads CASSWQGGTTGELFF. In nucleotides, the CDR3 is TGTGCCAGCAGTTGGCAAGGGGGCACCACCGGGGAGCTGTTTTTT.

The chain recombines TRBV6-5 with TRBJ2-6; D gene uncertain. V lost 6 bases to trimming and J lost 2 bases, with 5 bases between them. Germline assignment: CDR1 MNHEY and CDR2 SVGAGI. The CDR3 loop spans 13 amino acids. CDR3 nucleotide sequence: TGTGCCAGCAGATACCCTGGGGCCAACGTCCTGACTTTC. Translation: CASRYPGANVLTF.

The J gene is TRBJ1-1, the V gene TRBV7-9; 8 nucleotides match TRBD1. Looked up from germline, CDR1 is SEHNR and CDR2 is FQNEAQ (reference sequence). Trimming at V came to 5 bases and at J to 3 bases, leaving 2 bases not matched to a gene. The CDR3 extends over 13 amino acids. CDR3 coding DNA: TGTGCCAGCAGCGGACAGGGCTACACTGAAGCTTTCTTT. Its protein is CASSGQGYTEAFF. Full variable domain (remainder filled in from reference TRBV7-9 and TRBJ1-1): DTGVSQNPRHKITKRGQNVTFRCDPISEHNRLYWYRQTLGQGPEFLTYFQNEAQLEKSRLLSDRFSAERPKGSFSTLEIQRTEQGDSAMYLCASSGQGYTEAFFGQGTRLTVV.